This T cell receptor (beta chain) was found in a study of blood T cell repertoires in COVID-19. Assay used: immunoSEQ multiplex PCR; TCRdb lists only in-frame clones, some missing. The sample shows around 240,000 clones, 70% to 90% of them seen only once. Enrolled through a virtual design, the participants were between about 18 and 100 years of age and came from 24 US areas. Researchers sorted participants into cohorts using their self-reported clinical history. This CDR3 region has 15 residues. The sequenced material came from PBMCs or T cells enriched from blood (not recorded which). This TCR was recovered from a woman aged 45-65 years who had recovered from COVID-19. This chain links TRBV12-2 with TRBJ2-7; TRBD2, as called in the table, went unchecked against the DNA. TRBV12-2 is marked as a pseudogene. The CDR3 here is CASRLVSFSSYEQYF. Here the CDR3 DNA reads TGTGCAAGTCGCTTAGTAAGTTTTAGCTCCTACGAGCAGTACTTC.